This T cell receptor beta chain was retrieved from a study of identical twins. Study-wide results and limits: Cord blood beta clonotypes that were abundant carried fewer insertions, and memory repertoires showed no such trend. Twin pairs' shared out-of-frame alpha sequences were enriched in low generation probability.

Germline V gives CDR1 DFQATT, CDR2 SNEGSKA (reference sequence). V was shortened by 6 bases and J by 3 bases, with 19 bases between the two germline ends. The length of the CDR3 is 15 residues. This clonotype was seen only a few times. Its antigen is unidentified. Template switching added a universal primer site; cDNA carried unique molecular identifiers. TCRdb fed the 5' RACE reads into MiXCR, producing one record per CDR3 protein. The sample includes approximately 470,000 distinct CDR3 sequences, 12% to 15% of them seen just once. In addition, the sample was reused for a study of yellow fever vaccine responses in identical twins.

This rearrangement joins TRBV20-1 to TRBJ2-3; no definite D call. Sequenced: CD4+ T cells sorted from blood. The sequence was obtained from a woman aged 18-29 years in good health. The CDR3 DNA reads as TGCAGTGCCCCGGGTGGGCTAGTTTATACAGATACGCAGTATTTT. This codes for CSAPGGLVYTDTQYF.